The clone carrying this TCR beta chain was seen more than once but under ten times. The source of the sample is a study of beta chain features in type 1 diabetes. The V and J ends lost 0 bases and 8 bases, in that order; junction bases with no gene match: 10. CDR1 SGHDN and CDR2 FVKESK come from the germline V gene. The CDR3 contains 16 residues. Investigators reverse transcribed all isolated RNA, so they sequenced expressed TCRB transcripts. Clones were sequenced by immunoSEQ multiplex PCR, and TCRdb holds only the in-frame ones, with some missing. The repertoire consists of hundreds of thousands of clones, with roughly two thirds occurring once and the leading ten covering 0.053%.

The sample taken for sequencing was naive CD4+ T cells from blood. The source of this sequence is a man under 40 in good health. The chain couples TRBV14 to TRBJ2-1, with 7 positions matching TRBD2. Written as DNA, the CDR3 is TGTGCCAGCAGCCAAGACCAAGGGGCTAGCGGTCATGAGCAGTTCTTC. This codes for CASSQDQGASGHEQFF.